This entry describes one T cell receptor beta chain. Its target is not known. This record belongs to a study of shared clonotypes between healthy human individuals. Study-level points and caveats: Few donors restricted represented genetic and exposure-history diversity.

Assay runs were performed at deep level. The repertoire was sequenced with immunoSEQ multiplex PCR; TCRdb's copy has only in-frame clones and lacks some. The sample lists about 990,000 clones, more than 75% occurring once. Germline lookup yields CDR1 MDHEN and CDR2 SYDVKM. V lost 3 bases and J lost 5; bases outside the gene matches: 5. CDR3 length: 15 residues. Sequencing was carried out using memory CD4+ T cells from PBMCs. Subset noted: CD45RA-negative fraction. This chain uses TRBV28 with TRBJ2-1; TRBD1 aligns across 9 bases. The clonotype originates from a man younger than 35 in good health. Some clones in this sample may be carry-over from other donors' samples. CDR3 bases: TGTGCCAGCAGTTTGGCGGGACAGGGTAACAATGAGCAGTTCTTC. Amino acid sequence: CASSLAGQGNNEQFF.